Reported below is one T cell receptor (beta chain). Its antigen remains unknown. V was clipped by 4 bases and J by 0 bases; unmatched bases: 7. The CDR3 runs to 17 residues. The V gene's germline CDR1 is SNHLY and CDR2 FYNNEI. The data stem from a study of T cell responses to AZD1222 COVID-19 vaccine. Study results and limitations: Across spike, vaccine-associated CD4 TCRs were found, dominant at 160-218 and 743-854. Baseline serology detected seropositivity in only six AZD1222 recipients. White British ancestry dominated among donors, who included more females, and clonal diversity was possibly underestimated. Spike-specific TCRs gained breadth and depth after people received two AZD1222 doses.

The method was immunoSEQ multiplex PCR; TCRdb's version includes in-frame clones alone and lacks a portion of them. Altogether approximately 73,000 clones are present, around four fifths being singletons, with the ten largest covering about 3.1%. The sequence was collected from an adult in good health. The chain has TRBV2 and TRBJ1-4; 8 bases fit TRBD1. The sequences come from peripheral blood, collected on day 0 of AZD1222 vaccination. In nucleotides, the CDR3 is TGTGCCAGCAGTGCAGGGGGCGGGGGTCCAACTAATGAAAAACTGTTTTTT. Residues: CASSAGGGGPTNEKLFF.